This T cell receptor (beta chain) came from a study of blood T cell repertoires in COVID-19. On the study more broadly: T cells, B-cell-depleted T cells, or PBMCs supplied cDNA or gDNA.

The V segment lost 4 bases and the J segment 5 bases; nucleotides outside the gene matches: 8. CDR1 is KGHSH and CDR2 is LQKENI in the germline V gene. The CDR3 totals 14 residues. TCRdb's table, derived via immunoSEQ multiplex PCR, lists solely in-frame clones and lacks some. Here the sample spans more than 60,000 clones, around 91% being singletons. The TCR comes from a man aged 45-60 years with acute or convalescent COVID-19. Sequencing was performed on peripheral blood. J is TRBJ2-7 and V is TRBV18; 7 bases align to TRBD1. The CDR3 reads CASSLLGGRDEQYF. In nucleotides, the CDR3 is TGTGCCAGCTCACTACTAGGGGGCAGGGACGAGCAGTACTTC.